This T cell receptor beta chain is drawn from a study of blood T cell repertoires in COVID-19 (dated by TCRdb to the early 2020s). Context from the whole study: Collaborator samples came from the United States, Italy and Spain and covered acute and convalescent phases of COVID-19. The material from the prospective study consisted of cDNA or gDNA derived from T cells, B-cell-depleted T cells, or PBMCs. Subjects who had been exposed to COVID-19, were actively infected with it, or had recovered from it provided the deeply sampled blood TCRbeta repertoires that made up the dataset. The repertoires were released in a freely available public database meant as a resource for research on the immune response to SARS-CoV-2. Samples were obtained from the ongoing ImmuneRACE study (first 160 participants) and from over a thousand subjects provided by 6 global collaborators. Nearly every sample came with metadata listing a de-identified subject ID, COVID-19 status, age in years and sex. Where HLA class I and class II types were available, the types were taken from metadata supplied by the sample provider, not from assay-based typing. Results and caveats for the whole study, not just this receptor: Clinical and demographic metadata were provided uncurated, with the amount varying by source and participant.

The immunoSEQ Assay, a bias-controlled multiplex PCR, was used to amplify TCRbeta CDR3 regions from genomic DNA. From the authors' description of their analysis: Within the assay, amplification of reference gene primers was used to estimate how many nucleated cells each sample contained. To quantify the absolute abundance of each unique TCRbeta CDR3 rearrangement, sequence reads were collapsed and filtered. For each sample, productive Simpson clonality was calculated by taking the square root of Simpson's diversity index across productive rearrangements. What TCRdb holds here is the immuneACCESS table cut down to in-frame rearrangements. Part of the clones is not present; checked against another copy, under half of the missing clones reflect an unresolved V gene, and the others are unexplained. The V and J calls and clone size are taken from that table; D and trimming were inferred from the DNA. This sample has approximately 100,000 clones in its table, and around 85% of those were observed once. The leading ten clones occupy approximately 15% of the sample.

Each collaborating institution followed its own protocols to collect whole blood in K2EDTA tubes. Collaborator samples were shipped for TCRbeta analysis as frozen whole blood, isolated PBMCs, or DNA extracted from either sample type. Concerning this clone itself: Its antigen is currently not known. Qualities for individual bases were not recorded, and no much larger clone is one base off.

This sequence originates from a woman aged 60-75 years with acute or convalescent COVID-19. The sequencing sample was made of peripheral blood.

The bases read TGTGCCACCAGTGATTTTTACAGGGGAGATACGCAGTATTTT. Its protein product is CATSDFYRGDTQYF. The V gene is TRBV24-1 and the J gene is TRBJ2-3, with TRBD1 matching 7 junction bases. The junction shows trimming of 1 base on V and 5 bases on J, and the gene matches do not reach 2 bases of it. CDR1 KGHDR and CDR2 SFDVKD were looked up in the germline V gene. Counted from cysteine to phenylalanine, this CDR3 has 14 amino acids. The retained sequence is limited to the CDR3, 42 bases, with the frame set at the first base.